The TCR beta chain described here comes from a study of response to subunit inactivated influenza vaccine. Overall study results and limits: Few new T cells, the authors suggested, are recruited by each seasonal influenza vaccination.

This clonotype was counted ten times or more. What it recognizes is unknown. Via MiXCR, TCRdb re-called the RT-PCR reads, giving one row per CDR3 protein. The table includes under 200,000 distinct CDR3 sequences, under 13% detected once. The CDR3 contains 14 residues. With 0 bases clipped from V and 6 bases from J, the junction kept 1 base outside the gene matches. This rearrangement joins TRBV12-3 or TRBV12-4 to TRBJ1-5; TRBD1 matches 8 bases. Sample: non-naive T cells sorted from PBMCs, taken more than 35 days after vaccination. This TCR was recovered from a man in his forties or fifties who received an inactivated influenza vaccine. The CDR3 here is CASSLAQGAQPQHF. Here the CDR3 DNA reads TGTGCCAGCAGTTTAGCGCAGGGGGCTCAGCCCCAGCATTTT.